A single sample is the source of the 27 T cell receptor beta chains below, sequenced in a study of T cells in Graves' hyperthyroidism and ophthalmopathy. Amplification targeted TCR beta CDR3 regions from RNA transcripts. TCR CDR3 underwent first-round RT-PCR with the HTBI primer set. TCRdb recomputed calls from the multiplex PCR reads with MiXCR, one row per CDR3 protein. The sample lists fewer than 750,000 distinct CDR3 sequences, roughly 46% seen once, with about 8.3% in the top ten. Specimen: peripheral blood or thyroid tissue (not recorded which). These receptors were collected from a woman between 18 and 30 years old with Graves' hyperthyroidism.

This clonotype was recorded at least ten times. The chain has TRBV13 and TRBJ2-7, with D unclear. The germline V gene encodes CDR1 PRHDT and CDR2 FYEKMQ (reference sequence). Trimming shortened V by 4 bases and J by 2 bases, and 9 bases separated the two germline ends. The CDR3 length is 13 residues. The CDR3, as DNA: TGTGCCAGCAGCTCGGACGCGACCTACGAGCAGTACTTC. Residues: CASSSDATYEQYF.

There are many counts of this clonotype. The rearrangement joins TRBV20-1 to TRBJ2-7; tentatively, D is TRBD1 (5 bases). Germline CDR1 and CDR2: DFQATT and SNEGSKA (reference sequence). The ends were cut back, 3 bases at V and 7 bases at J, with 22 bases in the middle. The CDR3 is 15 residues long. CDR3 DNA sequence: TGCAGTGCTAGCCTGAGGTGGACGACAGAAGATGAGCAGTACTTC. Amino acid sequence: CSASLRWTTEDEQYF.

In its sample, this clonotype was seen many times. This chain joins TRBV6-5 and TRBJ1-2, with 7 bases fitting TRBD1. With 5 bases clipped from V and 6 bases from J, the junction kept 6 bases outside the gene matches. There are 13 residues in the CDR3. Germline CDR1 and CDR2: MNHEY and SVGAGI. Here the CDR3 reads CASSPRDRDGYTF. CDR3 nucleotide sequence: TGTGCCAGCAGTCCCCGGGACAGAGATGGCTACACCTTC.

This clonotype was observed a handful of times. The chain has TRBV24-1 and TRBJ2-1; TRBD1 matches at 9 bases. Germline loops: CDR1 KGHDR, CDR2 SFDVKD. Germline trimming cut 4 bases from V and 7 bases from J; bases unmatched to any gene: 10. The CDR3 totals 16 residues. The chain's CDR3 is CATSDLDRGIENEQFF. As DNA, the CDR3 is TGTGCCACCAGTGACCTCGACAGGGGGATCGAGAATGAGCAGTTCTTC.

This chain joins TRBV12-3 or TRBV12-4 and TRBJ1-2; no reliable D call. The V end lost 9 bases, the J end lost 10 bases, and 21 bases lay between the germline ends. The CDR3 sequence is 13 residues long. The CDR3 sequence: CASHLREAVPYTF. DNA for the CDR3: TGTGCCAGTCATCTTCGGGAGGCAGTCCCCTACACCTTC.

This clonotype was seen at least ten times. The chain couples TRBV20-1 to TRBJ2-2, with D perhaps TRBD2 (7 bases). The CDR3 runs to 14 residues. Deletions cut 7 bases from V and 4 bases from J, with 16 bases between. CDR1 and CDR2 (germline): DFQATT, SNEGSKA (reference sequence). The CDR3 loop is CSVTQGGGTGELFF. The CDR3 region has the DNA TGCAGTGTCACTCAAGGGGGGGGCACCGGGGAGCTGTTTTTT.

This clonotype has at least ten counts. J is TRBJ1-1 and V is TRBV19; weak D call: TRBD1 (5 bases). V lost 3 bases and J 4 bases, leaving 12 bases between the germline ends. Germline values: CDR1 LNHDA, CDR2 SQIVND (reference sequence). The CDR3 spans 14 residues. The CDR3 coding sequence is TGTGCCAGTAGTATGGAAGGGGCCCGCACTGAAGCTTTCTTT. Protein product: CASSMEGARTEAFF.

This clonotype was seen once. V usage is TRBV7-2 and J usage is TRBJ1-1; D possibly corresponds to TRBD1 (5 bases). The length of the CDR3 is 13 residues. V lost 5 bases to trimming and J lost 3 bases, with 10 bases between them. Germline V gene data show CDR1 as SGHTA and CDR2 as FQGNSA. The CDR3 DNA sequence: TGTGCCAGCAGCGAGACCAGGGACACTGAAGCTTTCTTT. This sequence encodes CASSETRDTEAFF.

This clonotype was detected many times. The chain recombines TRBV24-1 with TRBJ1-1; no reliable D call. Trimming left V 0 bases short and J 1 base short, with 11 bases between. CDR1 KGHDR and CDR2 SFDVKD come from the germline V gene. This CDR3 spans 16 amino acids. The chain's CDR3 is CATSDLLSLENTEAFF. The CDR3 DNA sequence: TGTGCCACCAGTGATTTGCTCTCCCTCGAGAACACTGAAGCTTTCTTT.

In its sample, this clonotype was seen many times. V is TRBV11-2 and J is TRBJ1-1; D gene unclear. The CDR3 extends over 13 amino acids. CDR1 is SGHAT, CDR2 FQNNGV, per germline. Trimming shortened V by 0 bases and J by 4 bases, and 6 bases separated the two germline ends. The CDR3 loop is CASSLDGRTEAFF. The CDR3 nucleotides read TGTGCCAGCAGCTTAGATGGCCGCACTGAAGCTTTCTTT.

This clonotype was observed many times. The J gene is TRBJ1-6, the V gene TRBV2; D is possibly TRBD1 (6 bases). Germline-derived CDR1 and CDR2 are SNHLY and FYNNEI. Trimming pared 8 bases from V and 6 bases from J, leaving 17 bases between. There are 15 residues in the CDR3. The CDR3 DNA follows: TGTGCCAGCTACTCTCGGGGGCGGTTTAATTCACCCCTCCACTTT. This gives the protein CASYSRGRFNSPLHF.

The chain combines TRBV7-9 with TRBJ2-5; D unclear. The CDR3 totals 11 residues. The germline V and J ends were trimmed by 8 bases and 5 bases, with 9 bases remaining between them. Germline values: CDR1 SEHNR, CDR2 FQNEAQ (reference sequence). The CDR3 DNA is TGTGCCAGCCCCTCGGGTGAGACCCAGTACTTC. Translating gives CASPSGETQYF. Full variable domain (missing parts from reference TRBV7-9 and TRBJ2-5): DTGVSQNPRHKITKRGQNVTFRCDPISEHNRLYWYRQTLGQGPEFLTYFQNEAQLEKSRLLSDRFSAERPKGSFSTLEIQRTEQGDSAMYLCASPSGETQYFGPGTRLLVL.

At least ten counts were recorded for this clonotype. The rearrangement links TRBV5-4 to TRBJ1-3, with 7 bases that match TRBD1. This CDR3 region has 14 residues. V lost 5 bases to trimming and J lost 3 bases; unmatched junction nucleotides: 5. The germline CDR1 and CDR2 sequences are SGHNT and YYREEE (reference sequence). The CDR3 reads CASSRQGGGNTIYF. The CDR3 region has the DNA TGTGCCAGCAGTCGACAGGGAGGTGGAAACACCATATATTTT. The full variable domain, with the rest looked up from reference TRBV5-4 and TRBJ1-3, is ETGVTQSPTHLIKTRGQQVTLRCSSQSGHNTVSWYQQALGQGPQFIFQYYREEENGRGNFPPRFSGLQFPNYSSELNVNALELDDSALYLCASSRQGGGNTIYFGEGSWLTVV.

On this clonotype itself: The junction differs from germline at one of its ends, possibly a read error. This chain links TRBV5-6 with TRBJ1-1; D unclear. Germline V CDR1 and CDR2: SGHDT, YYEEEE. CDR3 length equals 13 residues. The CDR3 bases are TGTGCCAGCAGCTCATGGACGGTCACTGAAGCCTTCTTT. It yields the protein CASSSWTVTEAFF.

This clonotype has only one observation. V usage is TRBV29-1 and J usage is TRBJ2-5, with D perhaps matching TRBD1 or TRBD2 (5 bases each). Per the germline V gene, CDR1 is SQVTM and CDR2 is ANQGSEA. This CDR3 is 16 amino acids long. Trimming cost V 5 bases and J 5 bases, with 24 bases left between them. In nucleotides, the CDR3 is TGCAGCGTTCCGAGGAGGCGCCAGAGGGGTGTGGAGACCCAGTACTTC. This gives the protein CSVPRRRQRGVETQYF.

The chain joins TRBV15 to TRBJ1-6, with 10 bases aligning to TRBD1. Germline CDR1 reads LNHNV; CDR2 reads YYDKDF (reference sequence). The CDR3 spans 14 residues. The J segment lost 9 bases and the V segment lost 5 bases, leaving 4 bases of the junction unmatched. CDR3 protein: CATSSRTGGSPLHF. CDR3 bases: TGTGCCACCAGCTCCCGGACAGGGGGTTCACCCCTCCACTTT.

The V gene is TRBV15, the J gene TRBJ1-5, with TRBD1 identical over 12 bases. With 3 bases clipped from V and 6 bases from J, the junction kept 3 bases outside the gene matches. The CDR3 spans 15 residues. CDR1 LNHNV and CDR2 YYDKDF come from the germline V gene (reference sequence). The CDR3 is CATSSLGQGAQPQHF. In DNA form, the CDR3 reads TGTGCCACCAGCAGCCTGGGACAGGGGGCTCAGCCCCAGCATTTT.

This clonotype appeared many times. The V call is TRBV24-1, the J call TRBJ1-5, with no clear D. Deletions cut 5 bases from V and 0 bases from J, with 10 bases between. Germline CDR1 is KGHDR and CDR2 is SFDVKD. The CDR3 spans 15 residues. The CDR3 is CATSVTGNSNQPQHF. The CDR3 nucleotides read TGTGCCACCAGTGTGACGGGAAATAGCAATCAGCCCCAGCATTTT.

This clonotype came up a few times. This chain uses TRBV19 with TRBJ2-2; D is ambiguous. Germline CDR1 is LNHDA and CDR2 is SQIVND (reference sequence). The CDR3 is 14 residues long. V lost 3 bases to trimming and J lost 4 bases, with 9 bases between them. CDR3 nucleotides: TGTGCCAGTAGTATCAACACCCGCACCGGGGAGCTGTTTTTT. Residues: CASSINTRTGELFF. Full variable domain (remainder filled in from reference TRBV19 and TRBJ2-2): DGGITQSPKYLFRKEGQNVTLSCEQNLNHDAMYWYRQDPGQGLRLIYYSQIVNDFQKGDIAEGYSVSREKKESFPLTVTSAQKNPTAFYLCASSINTRTGELFFGEGSRLTVL.

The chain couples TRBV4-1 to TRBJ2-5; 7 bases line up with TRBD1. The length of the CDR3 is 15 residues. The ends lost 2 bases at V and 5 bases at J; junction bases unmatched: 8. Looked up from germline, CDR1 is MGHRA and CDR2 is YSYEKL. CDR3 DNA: TGCGCCAGCAGCCAAACCCAGGGGGTTTTTGAGACCCAGTACTTC. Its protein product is CASSQTQGVFETQYF.

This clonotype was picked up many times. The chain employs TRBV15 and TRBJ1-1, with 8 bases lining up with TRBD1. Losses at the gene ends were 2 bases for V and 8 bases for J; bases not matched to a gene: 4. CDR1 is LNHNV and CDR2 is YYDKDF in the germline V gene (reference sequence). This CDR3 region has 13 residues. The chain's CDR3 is CATSRPDRAEAFF. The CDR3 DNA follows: TGTGCCACCAGCAGACCGGACAGGGCGGAAGCTTTCTTT.

Here the CDR3 reads CSAGQVLYTEAFF. Written as DNA, the CDR3 is TGCAGCGCAGGACAGGTTTTATACACTGAAGCTTTCTTT. The chain couples TRBV29-1 to TRBJ1-1; 7 nucleotides agree with TRBD1. Germline values: CDR1 SQVTM, CDR2 ANQGSEA. The CDR3 consists of 13 residues. The trim removed 7 bases at V and 3 bases at J, leaving 8 bases unmatched.

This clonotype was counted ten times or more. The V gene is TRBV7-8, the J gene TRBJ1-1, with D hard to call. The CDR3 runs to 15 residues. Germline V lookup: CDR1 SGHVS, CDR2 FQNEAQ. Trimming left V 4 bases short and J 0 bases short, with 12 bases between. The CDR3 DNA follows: TGTGCCAGCAGCTCCCGACGGAATATGAACACTGAAGCTTTCTTT. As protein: CASSSRRNMNTEAFF.

The DNA of the CDR3 is TGCAGTGCTGCACTTATGGGAGATAATTCACCCCTCCACTTT. It specifies CSAALMGDNSPLHF. The V gene is TRBV20-1, the J gene TRBJ1-6; D is undetermined. CDR3 length equals 14 residues. With 5 bases removed from V and 5 bases from J, the gap between germline ends came to 13 bases. The germline V gene encodes CDR1 DFQATT and CDR2 SNEGSKA (reference sequence).

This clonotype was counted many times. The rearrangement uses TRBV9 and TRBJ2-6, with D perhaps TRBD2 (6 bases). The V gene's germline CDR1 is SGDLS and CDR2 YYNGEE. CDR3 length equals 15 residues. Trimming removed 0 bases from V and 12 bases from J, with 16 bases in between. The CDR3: CASSVGEGGSVVLTF. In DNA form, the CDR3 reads TGTGCCAGCAGCGTAGGAGAGGGAGGCTCTGTCGTCCTGACTTTC.

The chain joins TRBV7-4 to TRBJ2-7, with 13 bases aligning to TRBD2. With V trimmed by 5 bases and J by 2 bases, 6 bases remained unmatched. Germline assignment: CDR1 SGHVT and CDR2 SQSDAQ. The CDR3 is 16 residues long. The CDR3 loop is CASSTGTSGVAYEQYF. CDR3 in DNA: TGTGCCAGCAGCACCGGGACTAGCGGGGTTGCCTACGAGCAGTACTTC.

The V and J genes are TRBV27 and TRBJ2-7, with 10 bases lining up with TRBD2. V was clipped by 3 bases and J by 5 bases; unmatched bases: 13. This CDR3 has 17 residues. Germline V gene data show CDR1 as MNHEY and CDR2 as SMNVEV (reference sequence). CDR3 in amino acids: CASSFVLAGARRHEQYF. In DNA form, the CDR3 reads TGTGCCAGCAGTTTTGTGCTAGCGGGAGCTAGACGTCACGAGCAGTACTTC.